The clone carrying this T cell receptor beta chain was seen only once. Its specificity is not known. V gave up 0 bases and J gave up 4 bases, with 13 bases separating them. The CDR3 extends over 15 amino acids. Germline-derived CDR1 and CDR2 are LGHNA and YSLEER. Only in-frame clones appear in the TCRdb table, and some are missing; sequencing was by immunoSEQ multiplex PCR. The sample shows hundreds of thousands of clones, roughly 90% of them seen only once. These data come from a study of Ad26.COV2.S vaccination and SARS-CoV-2 variants. Study-level background: Donor got 5x10^10 or 1x10^11 viral particles of Ad26.COV2.S. Findings and limits, study-wide: Spike-specific TCR breadth was greater in vaccine than placebo recipients.

The treatment denotes: roughly 20 received Ad26.COV2.S at low or high dose, single or two shots; about five received placebo; per-sample allocation not given. Sampling was performed 63 days after the first vaccine or placebo injection. J is TRBJ2-7 and V is TRBV4-3; D gene uncertain. Sequences were derived from peripheral blood, sampled in a trial of Ad26.COV2.S vaccine versus placebo. This TCR came from a person between 18 and 59 years old who received the Ad26.COV2.S COVID-19 vaccine or a placebo. DNA of the CDR3: TGCGCCAGCAGCCAAGAAACGGACGGAACTTACGAGCAGTACTTC. Its protein is CASSQETDGTYEQYF.